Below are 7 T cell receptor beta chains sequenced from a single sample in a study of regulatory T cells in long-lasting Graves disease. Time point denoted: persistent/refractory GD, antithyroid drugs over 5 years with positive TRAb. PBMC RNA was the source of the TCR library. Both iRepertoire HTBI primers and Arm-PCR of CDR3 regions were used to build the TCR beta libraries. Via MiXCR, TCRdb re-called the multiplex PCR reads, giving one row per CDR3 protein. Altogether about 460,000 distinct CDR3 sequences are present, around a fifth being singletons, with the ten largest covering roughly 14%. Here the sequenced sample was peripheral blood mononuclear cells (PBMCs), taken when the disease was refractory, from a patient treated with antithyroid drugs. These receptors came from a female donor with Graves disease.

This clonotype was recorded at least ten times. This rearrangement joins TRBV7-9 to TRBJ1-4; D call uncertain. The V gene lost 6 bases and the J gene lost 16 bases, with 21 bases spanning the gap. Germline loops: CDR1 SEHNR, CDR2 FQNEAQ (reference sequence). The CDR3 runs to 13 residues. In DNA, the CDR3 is TGTGCCAGCAGTTACGAGGAGGGCAGCCGAGGGTTTTTT. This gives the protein CASSYEEGSRGFF. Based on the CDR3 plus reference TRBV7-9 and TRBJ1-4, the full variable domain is DTGVSQNPRHKITKRGQNVTFRCDPISEHNRLYWYRQTLGQGPEFLTYFQNEAQLEKSRLLSDRFSAERPKGSFSTLEIQRTEQGDSAMYLCASSYEEGSRGFFGSGTQLSVL.

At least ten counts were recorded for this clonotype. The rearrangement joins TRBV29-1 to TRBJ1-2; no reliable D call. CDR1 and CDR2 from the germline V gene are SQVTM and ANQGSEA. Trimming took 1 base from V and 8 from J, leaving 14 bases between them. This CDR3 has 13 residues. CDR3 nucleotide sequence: TGCAGCGTTGAAGTTCGAGAGGGTAGCGGCTACACCTTC. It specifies CSVEVREGSGYTF.

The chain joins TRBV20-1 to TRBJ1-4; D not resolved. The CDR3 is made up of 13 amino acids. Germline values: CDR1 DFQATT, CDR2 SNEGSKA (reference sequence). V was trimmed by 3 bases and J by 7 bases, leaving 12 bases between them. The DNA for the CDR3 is TGCAGTGCTAGCTTAGCCCGGGGTGAAAAACTGTTTTTT. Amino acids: CSASLARGEKLFF.

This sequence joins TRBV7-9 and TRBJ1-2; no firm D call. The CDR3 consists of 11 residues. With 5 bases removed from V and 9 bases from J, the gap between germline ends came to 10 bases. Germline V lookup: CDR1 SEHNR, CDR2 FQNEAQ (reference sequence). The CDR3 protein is CASSPAVSYTF. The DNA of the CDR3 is TGTGCCAGCAGCCCAGCAGTAAGCTACACCTTC.

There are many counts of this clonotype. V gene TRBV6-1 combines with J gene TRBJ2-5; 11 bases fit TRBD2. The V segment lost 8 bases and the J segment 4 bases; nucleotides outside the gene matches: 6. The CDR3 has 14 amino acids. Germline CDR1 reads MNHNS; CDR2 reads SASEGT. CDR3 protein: CASVAGGPGETQYF. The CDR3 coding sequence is TGTGCCAGCGTAGCGGGAGGGCCTGGAGAGACCCAGTACTTC.

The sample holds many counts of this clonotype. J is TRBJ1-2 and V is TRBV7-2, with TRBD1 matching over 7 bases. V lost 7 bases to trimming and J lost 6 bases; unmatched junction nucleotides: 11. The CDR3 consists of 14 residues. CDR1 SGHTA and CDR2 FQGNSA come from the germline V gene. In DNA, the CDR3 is TGTGCCAGCACGCCCACCGGGGACAGAGATGGCTACACCTTC. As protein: CASTPTGDRDGYTF. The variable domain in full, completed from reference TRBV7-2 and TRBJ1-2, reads GAGVSQSPSNKVTEKGKDVELRCDPISGHTALYWYRQSLGQGLEFLIYFQGNSAPDKSGLPSDRFSAERTGGSVSTLTIQRTQQEDSAVYLCASTPTGDRDGYTFGSGTRLTVV.

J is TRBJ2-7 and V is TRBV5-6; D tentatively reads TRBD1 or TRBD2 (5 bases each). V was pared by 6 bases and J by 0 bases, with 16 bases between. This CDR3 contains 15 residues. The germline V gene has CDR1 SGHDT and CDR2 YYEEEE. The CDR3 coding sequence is TGTGCCAGCACCGACCTGGGACCCGACTCCTACGAGCAGTACTTC. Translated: CASTDLGPDSYEQYF. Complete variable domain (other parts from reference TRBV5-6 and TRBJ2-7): DAGVTQSPTHLIKTRGQQVTLRCSPKSGHDTVSWYQQALGQGPQFIFQYYEEEERQRGNFPDRFSGHQFPNYSSELNVNALLLGDSALYLCASTDLGPDSYEQYFGPGTRLTVT.